This T cell receptor (beta chain) was recovered during a study of T cell responses to AZD1222 COVID-19 vaccine (dated by TCRdb to the early 2020s). Study-level background: AZD1222 recipients given second doses at about 4 weeks or at about 12 weeks were pooled, since spike-specific TCR depth and breadth were not found to differ between the two schedules. TCR sequencing was performed for some 250 trial participants, of whom around 200 were given two doses of AZD1222 and some 25 were given two doses of MenACWY control vaccine. Trial participants were enrolled by age into 18-55, 56-69 and 70-plus year subgroups, with about 150, 28 and 57 TCR-sequenced participants respectively.

The sample's time point, from its label and the paper: baseline before first vaccination. The vaccinee samples were drawn from two UK trials, COV001 and COV002, one of which was a single-blind randomized controlled phase 2/3 trial testing AZD1222 (ChAdOx1 nCoV-19) in healthy adults. For TCRbeta chain sequencing, PBMC samples from trial participants were taken at day 0 and at day 28 after the second dose. What the research found in general, with its limitations: Spike-specific TCR breadth and depth rose significantly after two AZD1222 doses compared with day 0 and with MenACWY recipients. Reportedly, almost half of the unique spike-specific TCRs recognized epitopes lying outside the regions that are mutated in the B.1.351 and B.1.1.7 variants. The vaccine-associated CD4 TCRs covered the entire spike protein, and the dominant responses fell in regions 160-218 and 743-854. In the small 56-69-year group, the increase in depth fell short of significance, most likely because of low power. Most participants were white British and females outnumbered males, and the authors suggested that clonal diversity may have been underestimated. Conclusions about previously exposed vaccinees are limited because only five to seven AZD1222 recipients were SARS-CoV-2 seropositive at baseline. Because no samples from the day 14 peak response were available, repertoires could be characterized only after the peak T cell response.

On this clone itself: Its antigen is unknown. No quality values exist for individual bases; no much larger clone is one base distant.

The CDR3 regions of human TCRbeta chains were subjected to immunosequencing. Under the source paper's analysis protocol: Repertoire TCRs were checked for matches against a reference library of SARS-CoV-2-specific TCRs that had been generated using the MIRA antigen-specificity platform. Breadth meant the fraction of unique TCRs that were SARS-CoV-2-associated, whereas depth meant the fraction of total T cells that were SARS-CoV-2-associated. Each spike-specific TCR was assigned to its reactive spike region and to a CD4 or CD8 class using the MIRA data. Log10-transformed breadth and depth values were compared by one-way ANOVA with Sidak's multiple comparisons tests. TCRdb took over this immuneACCESS table, retaining in-frame rearrangements with V and J assigned. Such tables are incomplete; in checked studies, under half of the missing clones stem from an unresolved V gene, and the remainder is unexplained. The V and J calls and clone size come from that table; D and trimming were worked out from the DNA. The sample data list fewer than 35,000 clones, and just over 90% of these were observed just once. Less than 55% of the sample is in the top ten clones.

The CDR3 sequence holds 14 residues, the cysteine and phenylalanine included. Here the CDR3 DNA is all that survives: 42 bases in frame from base 1. CDR1 is given as KGHSH and CDR2 as LQKENI, both from the germline V gene. V sheds 6 bases and J sheds 5 bases, leaving 16 bases between their ends. Recombination linked TRBV18 to TRBJ2-5; the D gene assignment is perhaps TRBD1 or TRBD2, with each matching 6 bases. This receptor was taken from an adult in good health. Material: peripheral blood, obtained on day 0 of AZD1222 vaccination. The CDR3 sequence is CASSVGGPDETQYF. The nucleotides read TGTGCCAGCTCCGTGGGGGGCCCGGATGAGACCCAGTACTTC. This CDR3, with the reference TRBV18 and TRBJ2-5 proteins standing in past its ends, gives the full variable domain NAGVMQNPRHLVRRRGQEARLRCSPMKGHSHVYWYRQLPEEGLKFMVYLQKENIIDESGMPKERFSAEFPKEGPSILRIQQVVRGDSAAYFCASSVGGPDETQYFGPGTRLLVL.